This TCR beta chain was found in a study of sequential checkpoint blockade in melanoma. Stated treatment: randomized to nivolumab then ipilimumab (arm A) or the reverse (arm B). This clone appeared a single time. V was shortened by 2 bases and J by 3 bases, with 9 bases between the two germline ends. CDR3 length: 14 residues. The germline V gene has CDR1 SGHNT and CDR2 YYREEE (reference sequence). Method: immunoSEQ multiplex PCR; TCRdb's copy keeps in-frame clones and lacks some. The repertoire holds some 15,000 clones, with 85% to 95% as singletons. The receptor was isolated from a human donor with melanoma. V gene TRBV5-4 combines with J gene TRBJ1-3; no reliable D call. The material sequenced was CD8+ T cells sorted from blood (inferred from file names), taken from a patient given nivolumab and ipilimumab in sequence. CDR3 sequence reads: CASSFRGVGNTIYF. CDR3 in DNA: TGTGCCAGCAGCTTTCGAGGAGTTGGAAACACCATATATTTT.